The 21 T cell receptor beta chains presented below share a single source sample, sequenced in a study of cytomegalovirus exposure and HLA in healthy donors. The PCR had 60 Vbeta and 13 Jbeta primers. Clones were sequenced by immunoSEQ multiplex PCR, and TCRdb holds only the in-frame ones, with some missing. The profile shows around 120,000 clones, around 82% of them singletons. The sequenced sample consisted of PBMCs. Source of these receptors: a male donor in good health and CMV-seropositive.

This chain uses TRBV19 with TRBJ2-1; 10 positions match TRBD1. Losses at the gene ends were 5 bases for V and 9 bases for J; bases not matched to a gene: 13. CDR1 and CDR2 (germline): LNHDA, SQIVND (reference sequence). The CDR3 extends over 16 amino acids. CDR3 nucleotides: TGTGCCAGTAGTCCGCAGACAGGGGGCGCAGCTGGTGAGCAGTTCTTC. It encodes CASSPQTGGAAGEQFF.

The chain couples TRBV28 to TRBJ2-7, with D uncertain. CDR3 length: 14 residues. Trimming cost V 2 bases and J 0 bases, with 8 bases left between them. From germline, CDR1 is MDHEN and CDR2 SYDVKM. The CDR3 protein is CASSLTASSYEQYF. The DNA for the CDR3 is TGTGCCAGCAGTTTAACTGCAAGCTCCTACGAGCAGTACTTC. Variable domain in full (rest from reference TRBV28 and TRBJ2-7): DVKVTQSSRYLVKRTGEKVFLECVQDMDHENMFWYRQDPGLGLRLIYFSYDVKMKEKGDIPEGYSVSREKKERFSLILESASTNQTSMYLCASSLTASSYEQYFGPGTRLTVT.

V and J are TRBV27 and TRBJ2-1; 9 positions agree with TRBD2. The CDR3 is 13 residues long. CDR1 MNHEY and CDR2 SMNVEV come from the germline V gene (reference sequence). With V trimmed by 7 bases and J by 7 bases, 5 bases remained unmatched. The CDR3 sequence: CASNAGGRNEQFF. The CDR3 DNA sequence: TGTGCCAGCAACGCGGGAGGGCGGAATGAGCAGTTCTTC.

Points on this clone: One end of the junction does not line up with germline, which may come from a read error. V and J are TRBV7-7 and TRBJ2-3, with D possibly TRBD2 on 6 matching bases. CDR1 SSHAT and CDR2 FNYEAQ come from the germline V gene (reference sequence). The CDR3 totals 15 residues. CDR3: CASSQDGGGTDTQYF. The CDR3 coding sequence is TGTGCTAGCAGCCAGGACGGCGGGGGCACAGATACGCAGTATTTT.

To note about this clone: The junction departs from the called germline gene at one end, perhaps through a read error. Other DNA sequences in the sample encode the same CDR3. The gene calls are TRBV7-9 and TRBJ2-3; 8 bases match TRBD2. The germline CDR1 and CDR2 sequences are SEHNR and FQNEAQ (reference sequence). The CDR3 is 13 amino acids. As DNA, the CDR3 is TGCGCCAGCGGGCGGGAGGTCACAGATACGCAGTATTTT. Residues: CASGREVTDTQYF. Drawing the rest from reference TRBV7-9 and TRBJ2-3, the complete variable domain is DTGVSQNPRHKITKRGQNVTFRCDPISEHNRLYWYRQTLGQGPEFLTYFQNEAQLEKSRLLSDRFSAERPKGSFSTLEIQRTEQGDSAMYLCASGREVTDTQYFGPGTRLTVL.

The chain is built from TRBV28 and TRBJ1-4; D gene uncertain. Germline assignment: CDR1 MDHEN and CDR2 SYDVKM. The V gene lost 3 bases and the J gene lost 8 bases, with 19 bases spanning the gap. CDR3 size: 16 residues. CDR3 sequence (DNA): TGTGCCAGCAGTTTTGGGCCCACGAGGGAGTGGGAAAAACTGTTTTTT. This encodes CASSFGPTREWEKLFF.

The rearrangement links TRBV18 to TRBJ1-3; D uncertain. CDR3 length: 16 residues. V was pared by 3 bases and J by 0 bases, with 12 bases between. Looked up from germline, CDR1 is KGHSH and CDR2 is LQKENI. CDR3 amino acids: CASSPGRSRSGNTIYF. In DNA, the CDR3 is TGTGCCAGCTCACCTGGTCGGTCCCGCTCTGGAAACACCATATATTTT.

This chain's CDR3 is CASSLDRGPYNEQFF. In DNA form, the CDR3 reads TGTGCCAGCAGCTTGGACAGGGGCCCCTACAATGAGCAGTTCTTC. The chain combines TRBV5-8 with TRBJ2-1; 7 bases fit TRBD1. This CDR3 contains 15 residues. With 0 bases clipped from V and 2 bases from J, the junction kept 2 bases outside the gene matches. Germline CDR1 reads SGHTS; CDR2 reads YDEGEE.

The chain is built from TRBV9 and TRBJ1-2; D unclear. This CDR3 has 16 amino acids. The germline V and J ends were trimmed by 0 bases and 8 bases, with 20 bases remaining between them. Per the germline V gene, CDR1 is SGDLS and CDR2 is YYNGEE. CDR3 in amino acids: CASSVGLGSSAEGYTF. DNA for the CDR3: TGTGCCAGCAGCGTAGGGCTCGGAAGCTCGGCGGAGGGCTACACCTTC.

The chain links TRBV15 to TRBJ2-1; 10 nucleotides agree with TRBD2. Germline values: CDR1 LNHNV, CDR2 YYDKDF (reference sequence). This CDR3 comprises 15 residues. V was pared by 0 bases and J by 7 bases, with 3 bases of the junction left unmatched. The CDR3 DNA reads TGTGCCACCAGCAGAGACCTAGCGGGAGCGAATGAGCAGTTCTTC. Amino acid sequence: CATSRDLAGANEQFF.

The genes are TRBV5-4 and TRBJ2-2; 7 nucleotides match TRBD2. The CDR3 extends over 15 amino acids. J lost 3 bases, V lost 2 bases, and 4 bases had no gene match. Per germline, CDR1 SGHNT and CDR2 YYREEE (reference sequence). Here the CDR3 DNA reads TGTGCCAGCAGCTTAGGAGGGAGGGACACCGGGGAGCTGTTTTTT. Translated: CASSLGGRDTGELFF.

The CDR3 loop reads CARSPWFF. For the CDR3, the DNA is TGTGCCCGGAGTCCTTGGTTCTTC. The chain employs TRBV6-4 and TRBJ2-1, with no clear D. The germline gives CDR1 MRHNA, CDR2 SNTAGT. The ends were cut back, 11 bases at V and 15 bases at J, with 11 bases in the middle. The CDR3 is 8 amino acids.

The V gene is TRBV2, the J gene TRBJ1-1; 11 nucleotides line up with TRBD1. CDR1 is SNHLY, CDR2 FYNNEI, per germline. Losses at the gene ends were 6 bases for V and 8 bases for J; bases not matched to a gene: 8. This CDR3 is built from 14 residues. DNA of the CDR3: TGTGCCAGCAGAGTTCAGGGACAGGGGGGAGAAGCTTTCTTT. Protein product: CASRVQGQGGEAFF.

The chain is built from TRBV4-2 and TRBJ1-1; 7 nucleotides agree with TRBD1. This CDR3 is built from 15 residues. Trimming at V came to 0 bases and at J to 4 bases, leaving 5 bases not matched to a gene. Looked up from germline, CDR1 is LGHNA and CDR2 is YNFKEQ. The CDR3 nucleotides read TGTGCCAGCAGCCAAGAAGGGGGCAGGGGCACTGAAGCTTTCTTT. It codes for CASSQEGGRGTEAFF.

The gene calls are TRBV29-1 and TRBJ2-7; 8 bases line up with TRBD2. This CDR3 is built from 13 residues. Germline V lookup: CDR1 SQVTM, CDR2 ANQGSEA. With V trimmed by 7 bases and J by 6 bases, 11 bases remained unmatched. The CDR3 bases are TGCAGCGGAGGAGATGCCGGGAGGGCCGAGCAGTACTTC. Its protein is CSGGDAGRAEQYF.

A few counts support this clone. The CDR3 here is CASRAGGLRGTGELFF. The CDR3 DNA reads as TGTGCCAGCAGAGCGGGAGGCCTTAGAGGGACCGGGGAGCTGTTTTTT. This rearrangement joins TRBV2 to TRBJ2-2; TRBD2 matches 9 bases. The CDR3 has 16 residues. J lost 5 bases, V lost 6 bases, and 10 bases had no gene match. The germline V gene encodes CDR1 SNHLY and CDR2 FYNNEI.

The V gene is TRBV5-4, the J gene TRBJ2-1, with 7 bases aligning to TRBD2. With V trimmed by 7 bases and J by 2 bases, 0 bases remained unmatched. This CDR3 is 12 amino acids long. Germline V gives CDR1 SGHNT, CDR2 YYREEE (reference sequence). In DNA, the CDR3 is TGTGCCAGCGGGAGGGCCTACAATGAGCAGTTCTTC. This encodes CASGRAYNEQFF.

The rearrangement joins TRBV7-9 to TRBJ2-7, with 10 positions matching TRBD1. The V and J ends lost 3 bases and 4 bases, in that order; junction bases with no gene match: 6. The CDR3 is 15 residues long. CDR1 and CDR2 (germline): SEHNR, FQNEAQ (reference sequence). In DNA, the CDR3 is TGTGCCAGCAGCTTGACAGGGGGCGAGGGATACGAGCAGTACTTC. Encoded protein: CASSLTGGEGYEQYF.

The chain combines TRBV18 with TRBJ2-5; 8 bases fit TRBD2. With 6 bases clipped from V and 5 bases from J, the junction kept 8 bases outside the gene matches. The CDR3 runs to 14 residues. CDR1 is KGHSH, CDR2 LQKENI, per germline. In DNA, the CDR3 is TGTGCCAGCTCTACCAGCGGGGGCTGGGAGACCCAGTACTTC. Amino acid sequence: CASSTSGGWETQYF.

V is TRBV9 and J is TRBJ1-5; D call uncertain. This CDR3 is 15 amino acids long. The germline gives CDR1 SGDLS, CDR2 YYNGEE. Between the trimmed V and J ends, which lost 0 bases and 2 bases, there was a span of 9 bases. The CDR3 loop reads CASSVAPEGNQPQHF. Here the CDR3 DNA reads TGTGCCAGCAGCGTAGCCCCGGAGGGCAATCAGCCCCAGCATTTT. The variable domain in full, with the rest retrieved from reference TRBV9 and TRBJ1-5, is DSGVTQTPKHLITATGQRVTLRCSPRSGDLSVYWYQQSLDQGLQFLIQYYNGEERAKGNILERFSAQQFPDLHSELNLSSLELGDSALYFCASSVAPEGNQPQHFGDGTRLSIL.

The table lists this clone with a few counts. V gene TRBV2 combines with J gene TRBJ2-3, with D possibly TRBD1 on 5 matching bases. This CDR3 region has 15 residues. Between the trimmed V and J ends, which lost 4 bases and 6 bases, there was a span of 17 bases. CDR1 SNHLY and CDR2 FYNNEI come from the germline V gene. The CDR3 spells CASSGEQGRADTQYF. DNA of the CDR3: TGTGCCAGCAGTGGTGAGCAGGGCCGGGCGGATACGCAGTATTTT.